This T cell receptor (beta chain) was sequenced in a study of T cells after posttransplantation cyclophosphamide. Sequenced by immunoSEQ multiplex PCR; TCRdb stores in-frame clones only, minus some. There are approximately 34,000 clones in the sample, none observed a single time. Trimming took off 3 bases at V and 6 bases at J, with 20 bases between the two ends. Germline V gene lookup returns CDR1 KGHSH and CDR2 LQKENI. The CDR3 is 16 amino acids. This clone was found many times. This sequence joins TRBV18 and TRBJ1-2, with unresolved D. Specimen: PBMCs. This clonotype was obtained from a woman between 45 and 60 years old in good health and a related stem cell transplant donor. This CDR3 reads CASSPGMTPTGNGYTF. CDR3 nucleotides: TGTGCCAGCTCACCTGGAATGACACCTACGGGGAATGGCTACACCTTC.